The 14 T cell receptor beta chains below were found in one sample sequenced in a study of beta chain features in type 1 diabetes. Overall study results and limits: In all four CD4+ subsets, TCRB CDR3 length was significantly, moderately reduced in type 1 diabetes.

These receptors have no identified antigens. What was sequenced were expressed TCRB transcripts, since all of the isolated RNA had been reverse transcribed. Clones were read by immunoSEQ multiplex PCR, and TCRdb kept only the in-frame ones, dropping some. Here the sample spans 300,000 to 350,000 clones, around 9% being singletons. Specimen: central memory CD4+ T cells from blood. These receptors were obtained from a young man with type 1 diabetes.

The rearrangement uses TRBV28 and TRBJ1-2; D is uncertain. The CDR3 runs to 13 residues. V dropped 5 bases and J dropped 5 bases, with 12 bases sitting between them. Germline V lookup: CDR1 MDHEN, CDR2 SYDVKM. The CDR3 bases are TGTGCCAGCAGTCATGGGCGGGGATATGGCTACACCTTC. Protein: CASSHGRGYGYTF.

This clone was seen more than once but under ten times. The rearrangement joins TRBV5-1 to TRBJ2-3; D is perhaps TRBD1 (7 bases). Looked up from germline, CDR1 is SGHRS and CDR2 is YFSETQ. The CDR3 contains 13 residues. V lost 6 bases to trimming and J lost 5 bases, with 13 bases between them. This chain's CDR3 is CASKEGAEDTQYF. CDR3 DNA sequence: TGCGCCAGCAAGGAGGGGGCCGAAGATACGCAGTATTTT.

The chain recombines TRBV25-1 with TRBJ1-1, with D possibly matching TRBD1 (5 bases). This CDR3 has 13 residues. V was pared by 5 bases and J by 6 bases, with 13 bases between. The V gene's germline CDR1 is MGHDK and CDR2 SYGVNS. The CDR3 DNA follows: TGTGCCAGCAGTTCTACAGGAATCCCTGAAGCTTTCTTT. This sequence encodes CASSSTGIPEAFF.

The CDR3 region is CASSYSPRTTGELFF. The CDR3, as DNA: TGTGCCAGCAGTTACTCTCCAAGAACCACCGGGGAGCTGTTTTTT. J is TRBJ2-2 and V is TRBV6-5; D ambiguous. V was clipped by 0 bases and J by 4 bases, with 9 bases between them. The CDR3 runs 15 residues. Germline V gene lookup returns CDR1 MNHEY and CDR2 SVGAGI.

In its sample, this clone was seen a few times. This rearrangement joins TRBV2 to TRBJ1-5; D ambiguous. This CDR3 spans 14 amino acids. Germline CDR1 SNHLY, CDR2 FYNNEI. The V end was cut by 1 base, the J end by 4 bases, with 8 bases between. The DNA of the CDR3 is TGTGCCAGCAGTGAAGAATCTGGGAATCAGCCCCAGCATTTT. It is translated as CASSEESGNQPQHF.

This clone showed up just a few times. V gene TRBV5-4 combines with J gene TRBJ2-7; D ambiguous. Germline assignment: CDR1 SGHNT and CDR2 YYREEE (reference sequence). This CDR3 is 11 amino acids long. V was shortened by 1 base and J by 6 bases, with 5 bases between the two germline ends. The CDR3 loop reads CASSLLGEQYF. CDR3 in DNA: TGTGCCAGCAGCTTGTTAGGCGAGCAGTACTTC.

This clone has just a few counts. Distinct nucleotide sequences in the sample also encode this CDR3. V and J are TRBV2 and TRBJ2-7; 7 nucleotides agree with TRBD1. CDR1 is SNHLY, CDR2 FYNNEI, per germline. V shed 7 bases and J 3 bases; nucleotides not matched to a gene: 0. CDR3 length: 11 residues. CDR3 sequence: CASTGGYEQYF. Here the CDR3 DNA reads TGTGCCAGCACAGGGGGCTACGAGCAGTACTTC.

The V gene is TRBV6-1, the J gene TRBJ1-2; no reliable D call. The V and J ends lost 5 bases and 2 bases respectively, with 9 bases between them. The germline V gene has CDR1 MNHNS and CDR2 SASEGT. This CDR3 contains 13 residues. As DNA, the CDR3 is TGTGCCAGCAGTATTTACCACAACTATGGCTACACCTTC. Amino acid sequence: CASSIYHNYGYTF.

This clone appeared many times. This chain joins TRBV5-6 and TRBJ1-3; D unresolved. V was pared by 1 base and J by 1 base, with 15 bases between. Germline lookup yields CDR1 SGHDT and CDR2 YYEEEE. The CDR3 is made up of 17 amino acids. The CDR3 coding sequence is TGTGCCAGCAGCTTGAGTGGCGGGAGTTCGTCTGGAAACACCATATATTTT. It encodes CASSLSGGSSSGNTIYF. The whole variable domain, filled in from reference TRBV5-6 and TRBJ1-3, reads DAGVTQSPTHLIKTRGQQVTLRCSPKSGHDTVSWYQQALGQGPQFIFQYYEEEERQRGNFPDRFSGHQFPNYSSELNVNALLLGDSALYLCASSLSGGSSSGNTIYFGEGSWLTVV.

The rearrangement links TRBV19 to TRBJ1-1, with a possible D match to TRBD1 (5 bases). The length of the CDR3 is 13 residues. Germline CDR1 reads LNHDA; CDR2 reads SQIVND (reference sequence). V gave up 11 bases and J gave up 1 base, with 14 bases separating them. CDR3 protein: CAASQGKNTEAFF. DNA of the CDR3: TGTGCCGCTTCTCAGGGCAAGAACACTGAAGCTTTCTTT.

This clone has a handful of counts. The CDR3 nucleotides are TGTGCCAGCAGGGGACAGGGTTCTTCACCCCTCCACTTT. Its protein product is CASRGQGSSPLHF. This sequence joins TRBV6-5 and TRBJ1-6, with TRBD1 identical over 9 bases. The germline CDR1 and CDR2 sequences are MNHEY and SVGAGI. V shed 6 bases and J 9 bases; nucleotides not matched to a gene: 3. The CDR3 consists of 13 residues.

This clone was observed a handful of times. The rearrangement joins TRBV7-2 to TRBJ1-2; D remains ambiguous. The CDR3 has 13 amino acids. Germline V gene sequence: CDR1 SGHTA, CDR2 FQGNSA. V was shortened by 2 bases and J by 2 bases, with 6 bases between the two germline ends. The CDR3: CASSLSSNYGYTF. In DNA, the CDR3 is TGTGCCAGCAGCTTAAGTTCAAACTATGGCTACACCTTC.

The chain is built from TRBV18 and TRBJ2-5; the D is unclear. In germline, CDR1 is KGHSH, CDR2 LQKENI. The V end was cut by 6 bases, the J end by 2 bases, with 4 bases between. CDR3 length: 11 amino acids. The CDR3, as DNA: TGTGCCAGCTCTGAACAAGAGACCCAGTACTTC. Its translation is CASSEQETQYF.

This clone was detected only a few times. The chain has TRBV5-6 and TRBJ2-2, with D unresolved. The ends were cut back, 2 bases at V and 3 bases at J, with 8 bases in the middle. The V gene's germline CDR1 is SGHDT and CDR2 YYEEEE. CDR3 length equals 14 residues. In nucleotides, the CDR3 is TGTGCCAGCAGCTTAAGGACCTACACCGGGGAGCTGTTTTTT. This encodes CASSLRTYTGELFF.